This T cell receptor beta chain was sequenced during a study of T cell clones after liver transplantation. Study at large: Samples came from ITN030ST, which attempted immunosuppression withdrawal within 2 years of liver transplantation. Samples came pre-transplant, pre-randomization before withdrawal, and post-randomization after withdrawal ended.

With regard to this clone: Its antigen is currently unknown.

Broader study findings: In 5 of 8 subjects, circulating graft-donor-reactive CD4 TCRbeta sequences fell significantly after transplant.

Sequencing used immunoSEQ multiplex PCR; TCRdb keeps in-frame clones, though not all of them. This table holds about 78,000 clones, about four fifths found once. V lost 1 base to trimming and J lost 9 bases, with 20 bases between them. Germline CDR1 SGHRS, CDR2 YFSETQ. The CDR3 consists of 16 residues. This chain joins TRBV5-1 and TRBJ2-1; D possibly corresponds to TRBD2 (5 bases). This sample comprised CD4+ T cells from blood, obtained before liver transplant. This TCR was recovered from a human donor who received a liver transplant. CDR3 DNA sequence: TGCGCCAGCAGCTTGTTTGCCATAGGTCGGGATAGTGAGCAGTTCTTC. This encodes CASSLFAIGRDSEQFF.